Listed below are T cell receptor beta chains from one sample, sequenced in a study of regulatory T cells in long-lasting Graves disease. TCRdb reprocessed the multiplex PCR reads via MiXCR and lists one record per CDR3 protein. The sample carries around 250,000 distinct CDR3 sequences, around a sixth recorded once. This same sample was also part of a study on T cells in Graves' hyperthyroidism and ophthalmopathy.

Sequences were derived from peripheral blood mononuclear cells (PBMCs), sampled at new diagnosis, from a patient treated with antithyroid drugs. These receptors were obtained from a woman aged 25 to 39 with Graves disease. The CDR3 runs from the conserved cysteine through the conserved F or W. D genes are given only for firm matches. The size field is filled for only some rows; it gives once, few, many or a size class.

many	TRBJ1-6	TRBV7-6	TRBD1	TGTGCCAGCAGCTTAGACCCACCGGGACAGGGCTCCTATAATTCACCCCTCCACTTT	CASSLDPPGQGSYNSPLHF
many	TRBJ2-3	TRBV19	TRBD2	TGTGCCAGTAGTATGGGGGGGAAAAGAACAGATACGCAGTATTTT	CASSMGGKRTDTQYF
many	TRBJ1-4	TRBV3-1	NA	TGTGCCAGCAGCCTAGAAGGATGGGGGGTTGAAAAACTGTTTTTT	CASSLEGWGVEKLFF
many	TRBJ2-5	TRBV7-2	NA	TGTGCCAGCAGCTTAGGACCCACGGTGGGAGAGACCCAGTACTTC	CASSLGPTVGETQYF
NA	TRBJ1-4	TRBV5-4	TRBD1	TGTGCCAGCAGCACCCGGGACAGGGATAATGAAAAACTGTTTTTT	CASSTRDRDNEKLFF
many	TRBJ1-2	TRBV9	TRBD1	TGTGCCAGCAGCGCCCCGGGACAGGGGATAGGTGGCTACACCTTC	CASSAPGQGIGGYTF
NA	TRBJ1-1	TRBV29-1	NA	TGCAGCGCGACAGGCAGGAAAATGAACACTGAAGCTTTCTTT	CSATGRKMNTEAFF
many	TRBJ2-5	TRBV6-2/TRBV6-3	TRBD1	TGTGCCAGCAGTGACTTGACAGGGGGCAGCAAGACCCAGTACTTC	CASSDLTGGSKTQYF
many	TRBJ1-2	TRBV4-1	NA	TGCGCCAGCAGCCAGGGTTACGATGGCTACACCTTC	CASSQGYDGYTF
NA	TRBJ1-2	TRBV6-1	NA	TGTGCCAGCAGTGCTGCCCCGGTGATTATAGTTGGCTACACCTTC	CASSAAPVIIVGYTF
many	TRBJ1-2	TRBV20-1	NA	TGCAGTGCTAGAGACCGCGGAGCTAACTATGGCTACACCTTC	CSARDRGANYGYTF